This TCR beta chain is from a study of cytomegalovirus exposure and HLA in healthy donors. There are 16 residues in the CDR3. The V and J ends lost 5 bases and 7 bases, in that order; junction bases with no gene match: 12. Per germline, CDR1 MGHRA and CDR2 YSYEKL. The protocol was immunoSEQ multiplex PCR, while the TCRdb copy is restricted to in-frame clones and leaves out a portion. Of some 150,000 clones listed, approximately 87% are singletons. Source material: PBMCs. The genes are TRBV4-1 and TRBJ1-5, with TRBD1 matching over 9 bases. The TCR originated in a woman aged 25 to 39 in good health and CMV-seronegative. CDR3 sequence (DNA): TGCGCCAGCAGCAATACCGGGACAGGGAGGCGACAGCCCCAGCATTTT. Translation gives CASSNTGTGRRQPQHF.